Each of the 15 T cell receptor beta chains below was sequenced from the same sample in a study of blood T cells in healthy people across ages. For the second PCR, which ran for about 7 to 11 cycles, a sample-barcoded 5' primer and a J-beta primer mix were used. TCRdb analysed the 5' RACE reads with MiXCR anew, one entry per CDR3 protein. The sample lists about 780,000 distinct CDR3 sequences, around a quarter occurring once. The same sample was also used in a study of T cells of mothers and their children.

What was sequenced was blood. These receptors were taken from a boy younger than 18 in good health.

The V and J genes are TRBV10-3 and TRBJ2-2; TRBD1 or TRBD2 may be the D gene (5 bases each). V was trimmed by 2 bases and J by 1 base, leaving 14 bases between them. The CDR3 loop spans 17 amino acids. From germline, CDR1 is ENHRY and CDR2 SYGVKD. This CDR3 reads CAISEESGTVNTGELFF. The CDR3 DNA is TGTGCCATCAGTGAGGAATCCGGGACGGTGAACACCGGGGAGCTGTTTTTT.

The genes are TRBV11-2 and TRBJ2-7; possible D gene TRBD2, 5 bases. V gave up 4 bases and J gave up 5 bases, with 18 bases separating them. Germline CDR1 is SGHAT and CDR2 is FQNNGV. This CDR3 is 15 amino acids long. CDR3 sequence (DNA): TGTGCCAGCAGCTCCGCACCGGGAATAAGGGACGAGCAGTACTTC. As protein: CASSSAPGIRDEQYF. Full variable domain (outside the CDR3, taken from reference TRBV11-2 and TRBJ2-7): EAGVAQSPRYKIIEKRQSVAFWCNPISGHATLYWYQQILGQGPKLLIQFQNNGVVDDSQLPKDRFSAERLKGVDSTLKIQPAKLEDSAVYLCASSSAPGIRDEQYFGPGTRLTVT.

This chain uses TRBV6-5 with TRBJ1-2; D is unclear. The CDR3 covers 14 residues. Trimming left V 5 bases short and J 8 bases short, with 18 bases between. CDR1 and CDR2 from the germline V gene are MNHEY and SVGAGI. The CDR3 nucleotides are TGTGCCAGCAGTACCTCGGCAGTAAATGACGGCTACACCTTC. Amino acid sequence: CASSTSAVNDGYTF.

This clonotype was found a few times. This rearrangement joins TRBV28 to TRBJ2-3; 9 nucleotides match TRBD2. There are 14 residues in the CDR3. Germline V CDR1 and CDR2: MDHEN, SYDVKM. The V and J ends lost 11 bases and 0 bases, in that order; junction bases with no gene match: 6. As DNA, the CDR3 is TGTGCCGGAGGAGCGGGGGGTAGCACAGATACGCAGTATTTT. It codes for CAGGAGGSTDTQYF.

This sequence joins TRBV12-3 or TRBV12-4 and TRBJ2-7; 7 nucleotides align to TRBD1. The J call is doubtful: the DNA matches TRBJ2-5 better. The CDR3 totals 15 residues. The CDR3 is CASSPLSGQPETQYF. The CDR3 bases are TGTGCCAGCAGTCCACTCTCGGGACAGCCGGAGACCCAGTACTTC.

This clonotype showed up just a few times. The junction and the germline gene differ at one end; a read error may be behind it. This chain connects TRBV30 to TRBJ1-1; tentatively, D is TRBD1 (6 bases). The CDR3 covers 13 residues. Germline-derived CDR1 and CDR2 are GTSNPN and SVGIG (reference sequence). CDR3 coding DNA: TGCGCCTGGAGCAGAGGGGACAACTGGGAAGCTTTCTTT. Protein product: CAWSRGDNWEAFF.

The chain is built from TRBV9 and TRBJ2-5; 9 nucleotides match TRBD1. The J call may be wrong; the DNA end is better matched by TRBJ2-1. The length of the CDR3 is 16 residues. The germline gives CDR1 SGDLS, CDR2 YYNGEE. The CDR3 bases are TGTGCCAGCAGCCCATCCGGACAGGGGTCTGGGGGTGAGCAGTTCTTC. This codes for CASSPSGQGSGGEQFF.

This rearrangement joins TRBV11-2 to TRBJ1-2; perhaps TRBD1 as D (5 bases). Germline loops: CDR1 SGHAT, CDR2 FQNNGV. The CDR3 is 14 residues long. V lost 4 bases and J 2 bases, leaving 11 bases between the germline ends. The CDR3, as DNA: TGTGCCAGCAGCTCGGGGCGGGGAAACTATGGCTACACCTTC. Its translation: CASSSGRGNYGYTF.

This chain uses TRBV11-2 with TRBJ2-5; 7 bases align to TRBD2. Judging by the DNA end, TRBJ2-1 fits better; the J call may be wrong. This CDR3 spans 14 amino acids. From germline, CDR1 is SGHAT and CDR2 FQNNGV. The CDR3 nucleotides are TGTGCCAGCAGCCCCGAGGGACTAACCCTTGAGCAGTTCTTC. Residues: CASSPEGLTLEQFF.

This clonotype turned up a few times. This chain joins TRBV4-1 and TRBJ2-5; D is perhaps TRBD1 or TRBD2 (7 bases each). Per the germline V gene, CDR1 is MGHRA and CDR2 is YSYEKL. There are 16 residues in the CDR3. Between the trimmed V and J ends, which lost 0 bases and 5 bases, there was a span of 16 bases. CDR3 region: CASSQDGEGAGETQYF. Here the CDR3 DNA reads TGCGCCAGCAGCCAAGATGGGGAGGGGGCCGGGGAGACCCAGTACTTC.

This clonotype was counted a few times. The chain couples TRBV10-2 to TRBJ2-5, with 7 positions matching TRBD2. This CDR3 has 13 residues. CDR1 and CDR2 (germline): WSHSY, SAAADI. J gave up 1 base and V 7 bases, and 3 bases lay outside the gene matches. The CDR3 nucleotides read TGCGCCAGCATGTGGGGGGGCCAAGAGACCCAGTACTTC. Encoded protein: CASMWGGQETQYF.

The J gene is TRBJ2-1, the V gene TRBV6-5, with D perhaps given as TRBD1 or TRBD2 (5 bases each). The CDR3 has 14 residues. The germline gives CDR1 MNHEY, CDR2 SVGAGI. The V end lost 2 bases, the J end lost 4 bases, and 9 bases lay between the germline ends. The CDR3 is CASSYEGLYNEQFF. The DNA of the CDR3 is TGTGCCAGCAGTTACGAGGGGTTATACAATGAGCAGTTCTTC.

This chain joins TRBV24-1 and TRBJ2-1, with TRBD2 matching 15 bases. CDR3 length: 15 residues. Trimming removed 9 bases from V and 6 bases from J; junction bases left unmatched: 5. Germline V CDR1 and CDR2: KGHDR, SFDVKD. CDR3 nucleotides: TGTGCCACCGGGGGACTAGCGGGGGGTTTCAATGAGCAGTTCTTC. Translated, it gives CATGGLAGGFNEQFF.

This rearrangement joins TRBV5-5 to TRBJ1-1; 10 nucleotides match TRBD1. After removal of 7 bases from V and 7 bases from J, the junction contained 7 bases not matched to a gene. Germline V gene sequence: CDR1 SGHKS, CDR2 YYEKEE (reference sequence). The CDR3 is 13 residues long. Here the CDR3 reads CASPSTGGNEAFF. CDR3 DNA: TGTGCCAGCCCTTCGACAGGGGGCAATGAAGCTTTCTTT.

The chain links TRBV29-1 to TRBJ2-7; TRBD1 or TRBD2 may be the D gene (5 bases each). The CDR3 runs to 12 residues. V lost 6 bases and J lost 3, with 12 bases in between. Germline CDR1 and CDR2: SQVTM and ANQGSEA. The DNA for the CDR3 is TGCAGCGTGTGGGGGACCCACTACGAGCAGTACTTC. It yields the protein CSVWGTHYEQYF.